Listed below are T cell receptor beta chains from one sample, sequenced in a study of early T cells in non-severe SARS-CoV-2 infection. Each CDR3 protein gets one entry after TCRdb re-called the 5' RACE reads with MiXCR. In the table there are 65,000 to 95,000 distinct CDR3 sequences, 11% to 15% of which are singletons. The sample consisted of whole blood. Receptors originate from an adult who was a healthcare worker with PCR-confirmed SARS-CoV-2 infection or an uninfected control (not recorded which). CDR3s leave out the opening cysteine and the closing phenylalanine or tryptophan.

j_gene: TRBJ2-2; v_gene: TRBV29-1; CDR3aa: SVVRGQGVAGELF
j_gene: TRBJ2-3; v_gene: TRBV29-1; CDR3aa: SVPVLGTDTQY
j_gene: TRBJ1-2; v_gene: TRBV11-1; CDR3aa: ASSPRVGRSGNYGYT
j_gene: TRBJ2-7; v_gene: TRBV19; CDR3aa: ASSRGQTAYEQY
j_gene: TRBJ1-2; v_gene: TRBV6-1; CDR3aa: ASSEEMGFPYGYT
j_gene: TRBJ2-7; v_gene: TRBV28; CDR3aa: ASSFSGRRYEQY
j_gene: TRBJ1-2; v_gene: TRBV7-2; CDR3aa: ASSPPDRGRGYT
j_gene: TRBJ2-4; v_gene: TRBV27; CDR3aa: ASSFSRTGIAKNIQY
j_gene: TRBJ2-1; v_gene: TRBV9; CDR3aa: ASSVGQAHNEQF
j_gene: TRBJ1-1; v_gene: TRBV20-1; CDR3aa: SARDPGQGNTEAF
j_gene: TRBJ2-5; v_gene: TRBV29-1; CDR3aa: SVGKLGQAETQY
j_gene: TRBJ2-1; v_gene: TRBV4-3; CDR3aa: ASSQGLAGATSYNEQF
j_gene: TRBJ1-4; v_gene: TRBV7-6; CDR3aa: ASSSAGWEKLF
j_gene: TRBJ2-2; v_gene: TRBV20-1; CDR3aa: SAWLTGELF
j_gene: TRBJ2-5; v_gene: TRBV20-1; CDR3aa: SARRGVETQY
j_gene: TRBJ2-5; v_gene: TRBV2; CDR3aa: ASSKGTQY
j_gene: TRBJ2-3; v_gene: TRBV7-7; CDR3aa: ASSFGDRPTDTQY
j_gene: TRBJ2-1; v_gene: TRBV28; CDR3aa: ASSLMGAPSYNEQF
j_gene: TRBJ2-7; v_gene: TRBV21-1; CDR3aa: ASPPRTGSSYEQY
j_gene: TRBJ2-7; v_gene: TRBV13; CDR3aa: ASSLGGGDYSYEQY
j_gene: TRBJ2-3; v_gene: TRBV5-1; CDR3aa: ASSPPVQAATDTQY
j_gene: TRBJ1-2; v_gene: TRBV7-9; CDR3aa: ASSSYRGEDGYT
j_gene: TRBJ2-5; v_gene: TRBV12-3/TRBV12-4; CDR3aa: ASSSRSGTARQETQY
j_gene: TRBJ1-2; v_gene: TRBV29-1; CDR3aa: SVRTGLYGYT
j_gene: TRBJ2-1; v_gene: TRBV18; CDR3aa: ASSRDQTGVQNEQF
j_gene: TRBJ2-2; v_gene: TRBV18; CDR3aa: ASSPLAGAAGELF
j_gene: TRBJ1-1; v_gene: TRBV28; CDR3aa: ASSLFAKSEAF
j_gene: TRBJ2-2; v_gene: TRBV9; CDR3aa: ASSVVYTGELF
j_gene: TRBJ2-1; v_gene: TRBV7-7; CDR3aa: ASSPDRAMGEQF
j_gene: TRBJ2-2; v_gene: TRBV10-2; CDR3aa: ASRALLAGTGELF
j_gene: TRBJ2-1; v_gene: TRBV7-9; CDR3aa: ASGGDPRVNEQF
j_gene: TRBJ2-2; v_gene: TRBV9; CDR3aa: ASSADMSVVTGELF
j_gene: TRBJ1-6; v_gene: TRBV5-4; CDR3aa: ASSSPSGGQDSPLH
j_gene: TRBJ1-1; v_gene: TRBV30; CDR3aa: AWSRVVNTEAF
j_gene: TRBJ2-3; v_gene: TRBV20-1; CDR3aa: SASGLGGGWTDTQY
j_gene: TRBJ1-4; v_gene: TRBV7-8; CDR3aa: ASSLSNEKLF
j_gene: TRBJ2-2; v_gene: TRBV20-1; CDR3aa: SVPLPTRTGELF
j_gene: TRBJ1-3; v_gene: TRBV5-6; CDR3aa: ASSIYGTGSGNTIY
j_gene: TRBJ2-3; v_gene: TRBV19; CDR3aa: ASSVVPSRTTDTQY
j_gene: TRBJ1-6; v_gene: TRBV6-5; CDR3aa: ASRGQGIRGSPLH
j_gene: TRBJ1-6; v_gene: TRBV28; CDR3aa: ASRRQGARNSPLH
j_gene: TRBJ1-1; v_gene: TRBV10-3; CDR3aa: AIRDRELGDTEAF
j_gene: TRBJ1-4; v_gene: TRBV20-1; CDR3aa: SAPGDREEKLF
j_gene: TRBJ1-2; v_gene: TRBV3-1; CDR3aa: ASSQGQTHGYT
j_gene: TRBJ2-7; v_gene: TRBV20-1; CDR3aa: SASGGMGYEQY
j_gene: TRBJ2-1; v_gene: TRBV5-6; CDR3aa: ASTRSAPSSYNEQF
j_gene: TRBJ1-1; v_gene: TRBV18; CDR3aa: ASSLFVGKAF
j_gene: TRBJ1-4; v_gene: TRBV7-2; CDR3aa: ASSPPGQGNEKLF
j_gene: TRBJ2-1; v_gene: TRBV6-2/TRBV6-3; CDR3aa: ASREAGVRNEQF
j_gene: TRBJ1-1; v_gene: TRBV29-1; CDR3aa: SVGGASMNTEAF
j_gene: TRBJ2-7; v_gene: TRBV20-1; CDR3aa: SAREPWTGDEQY
j_gene: TRBJ2-7; v_gene: TRBV29-1; CDR3aa: SGLAFPGQGPGEQY
j_gene: TRBJ2-3; v_gene: TRBV5-6; CDR3aa: ASSWTRANTQY
j_gene: TRBJ2-1; v_gene: TRBV12-3/TRBV12-4; CDR3aa: ASSLLVGSSYNEQF
j_gene: TRBJ2-7; v_gene: TRBV29-1; CDR3aa: SVMKDSSREQY
j_gene: TRBJ2-1; v_gene: TRBV10-1; CDR3aa: ASSERGEQF
j_gene: TRBJ2-3; v_gene: TRBV27; CDR3aa: ASSLTSTDTQY
j_gene: TRBJ1-1; v_gene: TRBV9; CDR3aa: ASSETGTGTEAF
j_gene: TRBJ2-1; v_gene: TRBV19; CDR3aa: ASSKDRGYSNEQF
j_gene: TRBJ2-3; v_gene: TRBV20-1; CDR3aa: SARGASAGSTDTQY